Presented here are 13 T cell receptor beta chains from one specimen sequenced in a study of Tregs in tolerant kidney transplant recipients. Profiled with immunoSEQ multiplex PCR; TCRdb holds only in-frame clones, not every one. Across about 30,000 clones, the top ten clones capture 13% to 15% of the sample. Specimen: CD8+ T cells from blood, collected before the transplant. The receptors come from a human donor who received a combined kidney and bone marrow transplant.

Of note for this clone: The observed sequence ends 3 residues before the CDR3 terminus, with the missing tail filled in from the germline J gene. The V call is TRBV7-2, the J call TRBJ2-7; 7 nucleotides match TRBD2. Trimming cost V 5 bases and J 4 bases; bases outside gene matches: 5. CDR1 and CDR2 (germline): SGHTA, FQGNSA. The CDR3 extends over 13 amino acids. The CDR3 DNA, read in part, is TGTGCCAGCAGCCCGACGCGGGGGTACGAG. Its translation: CASSPTRGYE. The whole CDR3 sequence reads CASSPTRGYEQYF.

As for this clone: The read stops 3 residues short of the end of the CDR3; the missing end is completed from the germline J gene. The genes are TRBV7-9 and TRBJ1-4, with 7 bases matching TRBD1. This CDR3 is built from 15 residues. Germline values: CDR1 SEHNR, CDR2 FQNEAQ (reference sequence). The V and J ends lost 1 base and 8 bases, in that order; junction bases with no gene match: 7. CDR3 residues: CASSLVDRVGEKLFF. The part of the CDR3 DNA that was read is TGTGCCAGCAGCTTAGTTGACAGGGTTGGGGAAAAA.

For this clone: Sequencing ends 3 residues short of the CDR3 end; the germline J gene provides the rest. The rearrangement joins TRBV29-1 to TRBJ1-2; 8 nucleotides line up with TRBD1. Unmatched junction bases numbered 16, after V lost 0 bases and J lost 7 bases. The V gene's germline CDR1 is SQVTM and CDR2 ANQGSEA. The CDR3 is made up of 17 amino acids. CDR3 amino acids: CSVEERPDREAGRGYTF. The sequenced CDR3 bases are TGCAGCGTTGAAGAACGCCCGGACAGGGAGGCTGGCCGTGGC.

A remark on this clone: The CDR3 goes on 3 residues after the read ends, and that part is filled in from the germline J gene. V usage is TRBV7-9 and J usage is TRBJ1-1; no firm D call. This CDR3 is 14 amino acids long. The V gene's germline CDR1 is SEHNR and CDR2 FQNEAQ (reference sequence). Trimming removed 6 bases at V and 1 base at J, with 12 bases between. CDR3 sequence reads: CASRRVTTNTEAFF. The sequenced part of the CDR3 DNA is TGTGCCAGCAGAAGGGTCACCACGAACACTGAA.

With regard to this clone: The CDR3 end falls 3 residues outside the read, so it is completed with the germline J gene. The gene calls are TRBV2 and TRBJ2-1; 8 bases agree with TRBD1. CDR3 length: 14 residues. In germline, CDR1 is SNHLY, CDR2 FYNNEI. J lost 7 bases, V lost 1 base, and 3 bases had no gene match. The CDR3 region is CASSEGTGWNEQFF. The DNA read from the CDR3 is TGTGCCAGCAGTGAAGGGACAGGGTGGAATGAG. The complete variable domain, with remaining parts taken from reference TRBV2 and TRBJ2-1, reads EPEVTQTPSHQVTQMGQEVILRCVPISNHLYFYWYRQILGQKVEFLVSFYNNEISEKSEIFDDQFSVERPDGSNFTLKIRSTKLEDSAMYFCASSEGTGWNEQFFGPGTRLTVL.

Remarks on this clone: The missing CDR3 end, 3 residues past where the read stops, is filled in from the germline J gene. The chain has TRBV20-1 and TRBJ2-7; 13 bases are a match to TRBD2. The CDR3 spans 16 residues. CDR1 DFQATT and CDR2 SNEGSKA come from the germline V gene (reference sequence). Trimming cost V 5 bases and J 5 bases; bases outside gene matches: 12. The part of the CDR3 DNA that was read is TGCAGTGCTCCTCAACCTGGACTAGCGGGAGTTGACGAG. It encodes CSAPQPGLAGVDE. The entire CDR3 is CSAPQPGLAGVDEQYF.

About this clone: The read falls 3 residues short of the CDR3 end, and the missing part is taken from the germline J gene. J is TRBJ1-1 and V is TRBV19, with TRBD1 as a possible D gene (5 bases). The length of the CDR3 is 13 residues. The V gene lost 10 bases and the J gene lost 3 bases, with 15 bases spanning the gap. Looked up from germline, CDR1 is LNHDA and CDR2 is SQIVND (reference sequence). The CDR3 protein is CATGDRGDTEAFF. The DNA read from the CDR3 is TGTGCCACCGGGGACCGCGGGGACACTGAA.

As regards this clone: At one of its ends the junction is not consistent with the germline gene, which may arise from a read error. The read stops 3 residues short of the end of the CDR3; the missing end is completed from the germline J gene. The chain has TRBV4-2 and TRBJ2-2, with D uncertain. Germline V gene lookup returns CDR1 LGHNA and CDR2 YNFKEQ. The CDR3 is 14 amino acids. Incomplete CDR3 DNA: TGCGCCAGCAGCCAAGTAGTGTCGACCGGGGAG. It yields the protein CASSQVVSTGE. In full, the CDR3 reads CASSQVVSTGELFF.

Remarks on this clone: The CDR3 is cut off 3 residues early in the read; its end comes from the germline J gene. The chain recombines TRBV19 with TRBJ1-4; 9 positions agree with TRBD1. Germline V gene lookup returns CDR1 LNHDA and CDR2 SQIVND (reference sequence). The CDR3 sequence is 14 residues long. Germline trimming cut 5 bases from V and 8 bases from J; bases unmatched to any gene: 6. CDR3 in amino acids: CASSHGTGREKLFF. The CDR3 bases that were read are TGTGCCAGTAGTCACGGGACAGGGAGAGAAAAA.

A word on this clone: The read terminates 3 residues before the CDR3 end, so the remaining end is supplied by the germline J gene. The chain uses TRBV7-2 and TRBJ2-3, with a tentative D call TRBD2 (6 bases). V gave up 5 bases and J gave up 4 bases, with 10 bases separating them. CDR3 length: 13 residues. Germline CDR1 and CDR2: SGHTA and FQGNSA. The CDR3 DNA, read in part, is TGTGCCAGCAGCCCTGGCGGGGCAGATACG. It codes for CASSPGGADT. The whole CDR3 sequence reads CASSPGGADTQYF. Looking up the rest from reference TRBV7-2 and TRBJ2-3 gives the full variable domain: GAGVSQSPSNKVTEKGKDVELRCDPISGHTALYWYRQSLGQGLEFLIYFQGNSAPDKSGLPSDRFSAERTGGSVSTLTIQRTQQEDSAVYLCASSPGGADTQYFGPGTRLTVL.

In regard to this clone: From the germline J gene comes the end of the CDR3, since the read stops 3 residues before it. The chain links TRBV7-9 to TRBJ2-3; D remains unclear. This CDR3 has 12 amino acids. From germline, CDR1 is SEHNR and CDR2 FQNEAQ (reference sequence). The V end lost 7 bases, the J end lost 5 bases, and 10 bases lay between the germline ends. The CDR3 DNA, read in part, is TGTGCCAGCACCACCGGGTTAGATACG. It translates to CASTTGLDT. The whole CDR3 is CASTTGLDTQYF.

With regard to this clone: The read gets to within 3 residues of the CDR3 end, and the germline J gene fills in the rest. V usage is TRBV6-1 and J usage is TRBJ2-7, with a weak D call TRBD2 (6 bases). V gave up 2 bases and J gave up 3 bases, with 14 bases separating them. Germline lookup yields CDR1 MNHNS and CDR2 SASEGT. The CDR3 has 15 residues. The CDR3 sequence is CASSELGWGDYEQYF. The sequenced part of the CDR3 DNA is TGTGCCAGCAGTGAACTGGGGTGGGGGGACTACGAG.

A note on this clone: Coverage ceases 3 residues before the CDR3 finishes, and the germline J gene fills in the end. V usage is TRBV19 and J usage is TRBJ2-1, with D uncertain. This CDR3 is built from 16 residues. Germline V gene data show CDR1 as LNHDA and CDR2 as SQIVND (reference sequence). V was clipped by 5 bases and J by 0 bases, with 14 bases between them. CDR3 DNA, as far as it was read: TGTGCCAGTAGTCCACCCAGCGCCAGCTCCTACAATGAG. Amino acid sequence: CASSPPSASSYNE. The whole CDR3 sequence is CASSPPSASSYNEQFF. Complete variable domain (other parts from reference TRBV19 and TRBJ2-1): DGGITQSPKYLFRKEGQNVTLSCEQNLNHDAMYWYRQDPGQGLRLIYYSQIVNDFQKGDIAEGYSVSREKKESFPLTVTSAQKNPTAFYLCASSPPSASSYNEQFFGPGTRLTVL.